The text below deals with one T cell receptor (beta chain). Data came from immunoSEQ multiplex PCR; TCRdb stores just in-frame clones and leaves some out. Counted here are under 75,000 clones, approximately 84% occurring once; the ten biggest clones make up about 5.5%. This specimen comes from a study of technical replicates of blood from several donors. This CDR3 region has 14 residues. The V segment lost 2 bases and the J segment 7 bases; nucleotides outside the gene matches: 8. CDR1 and CDR2 from the germline V gene are LGHNT and FRNRAP. This receptor was obtained from a human donor in good health. Some clones in this sample may be carry-over from other donors' samples. This chain links TRBV12-5 with TRBJ2-7, with 7 positions matching TRBD2. The sample was PBMCs. CDR3 sequence: CASGLSGLVSEQYF. CDR3 in DNA: TGTGCTAGTGGTTTGTCCGGACTAGTGAGTGAGCAGTACTTC.